The 27 T cell receptor beta chains reported below all come from one sample, sequenced in a study of blood T cells in healthy people across ages. Sample-barcoded 5' priming and a J-beta primer mix drove a second PCR of about 7 to 12 cycles. TCRdb re-derived calls from the 5' RACE reads in MiXCR, one entry per CDR3 protein. The sample records roughly 900,000 distinct CDR3 sequences, under 35% being singletons. The sequencing input was blood. The receptors were gathered from a woman at least 80 years old in good health.

This clonotype was seen only once. This chain uses TRBV12-3 or TRBV12-4 with TRBJ2-7, with 9 bases fitting TRBD2. The CDR3 runs to 14 residues. V lost 3 bases, J lost 7 bases, and 7 bases stayed unmatched. Written as DNA, the CDR3 is TGTGCCAGCAGTTTGAGCGGGGGGTATTTAGAGCAGTACTTC. Translation gives CASSLSGGYLEQYF.

The sample holds many counts of this clonotype. The chain links TRBV7-8 to TRBJ2-7; 9 bases are shared with TRBD2. This CDR3 contains 15 residues. Germline V gives CDR1 SGHVS, CDR2 FQNEAQ. V lost 0 bases to trimming and J lost 7 bases; unmatched junction nucleotides: 7. CDR3 nucleotide sequence: TGTGCCAGCAGCTTAGCCCTAGCGGGGACTAAAGAGCAGTACTTC. Translating gives CASSLALAGTKEQYF.

Note on this clonotype: A much bigger clone sits one base away, suggesting this may be a read error. This chain uses TRBV6-6 with TRBJ2-7, with 10 bases matching TRBD2. The assigned J gene may be wrong: the sequence end matches TRBJ2-5 better. This CDR3 is built from 16 residues. Germline loops: CDR1 MNHNY, CDR2 SVGAGI (reference sequence). The CDR3 sequence is CASSYASSGGIETQYF. CDR3 in DNA: TGTGCCAGCAGTTACGCTTCTAGCGGGGGTATAGAGACCCAGTACTTC.

As concerns this clonotype: The junction shows a germline mismatch at one end, possibly a read error. The rearrangement joins TRBV12-3 or TRBV12-4 to TRBJ2-3; D unclear. The CDR3 spans 15 residues. CDR3 protein: CASSFRRISADTEYF. CDR3 bases: TGTGCCAGCAGTTTCAGGCGGATCAGCGCAGATACGGAGTATTTT.

For this clonotype: Since a much larger clone is just one base distant, this may be a read error. The chain is built from TRBV7-8 and TRBJ2-5; 10 positions match TRBD1. V trimming: 6 bases; J trimming: 11 bases; junction bases outside the gene matches: 24. Germline V gene sequence: CDR1 SGHVS, CDR2 FQNEAQ. The CDR3 spans 18 residues. The CDR3 DNA is TGTGCCAGCAGTCCCCCTCTCCGGGACAGGGGATACTACAATGAGCAGTACTTC. Its translation is CASSPPLRDRGYYNEQYF.

This clonotype has at least ten counts. The chain recombines TRBV5-1 with TRBJ2-5; D assignment may be TRBD1 or TRBD2 (5 bases each). CDR3 length: 16 residues. From germline, CDR1 is SGHRS and CDR2 YFSETQ. Trimming removed 2 bases from V and 2 bases from J, with 16 bases in between. CDR3 sequence: CASSFPAGRGQETQYF. CDR3 bases: TGCGCCAGCAGCTTTCCGGCAGGGAGAGGACAAGAGACCCAGTACTTC. The complete variable domain, with remaining parts taken from reference TRBV5-1 and TRBJ2-5, reads KAGVTQTPRYLIKTRGQQVTLSCSPISGHRSVSWYQQTPGQGLQFLFEYFSETQRNKGNFPGRFSGRQFSNSRSEMNVSTLELGDSALYLCASSFPAGRGQETQYFGPGTRLLVL.

There are many counts of this clonotype. The rearrangement uses TRBV24-1 and TRBJ2-3, with D perhaps TRBD2 (6 bases). V gave up 6 bases and J gave up 7 bases, with 16 bases separating them. Germline CDR1 KGHDR, CDR2 SFDVKD. This CDR3 comprises 14 residues. The CDR3 region is CATSPGLRYNTQYF. CDR3 coding DNA: TGTGCCACCAGTCCCGGACTAAGATACAATACGCAGTATTTT.

The chain combines TRBV2 with TRBJ1-4; 7 positions agree with TRBD1. J was trimmed by 5 bases and V by 6 bases; bases with no gene match: 9. The CDR3 covers 15 residues. Germline CDR1 reads SNHLY; CDR2 reads FYNNEI. The CDR3 DNA follows: TGTGCCAGCAGAGAGACAGGGAACGGGAATGAAAAACTGTTTTTT. It codes for CASRETGNGNEKLFF.

This clonotype was counted between two and nine times. A read error may explain this, as a much larger clone is one base away. This rearrangement joins TRBV7-2 to TRBJ2-5; D unclear. The CDR3 is 15 residues long. The germline V gene encodes CDR1 SGHTA and CDR2 FQGNSA. CDR3 DNA: TGTGCCAGCAGCTTAGTCTGGGCGGTCCAAGAGGCCCAGTACTTC. This sequence encodes CASSLVWAVQEAQYF.

This chain links TRBV4-1 with TRBJ2-7; weak D call: TRBD2 (6 bases). Deletions cut 0 bases from V and 4 bases from J, with 13 bases between. This CDR3 is built from 15 residues. Germline-derived CDR1 and CDR2 are MGHRA and YSYEKL. CDR3 sequence: CASSQERGTNYEQYF. The CDR3 DNA is TGCGCCAGCAGCCAAGAACGGGGGACGAATTACGAGCAGTACTTC.

This rearrangement joins TRBV12-3 or TRBV12-4 to TRBJ2-5, with TRBD2 identical over 9 bases. V lost 5 bases and J lost 11; bases outside the gene matches: 15. The CDR3 has 15 residues. As DNA, the CDR3 is TGTGCCAGCAGTGGGGAGGGACTAGCAGGTCATGAGCAGTACTTC. It translates to CASSGEGLAGHEQYF.

This clonotype was detected many times. The CDR3 DNA reads TGTGCCAGCAGCTTACTCGGACTCGGACAGGGGGTCAACGAGCAGTACTTC. It translates to CASSLLGLGQGVNEQYF. The chain joins TRBV7-2 to TRBJ2-7, with 10 nucleotides matching TRBD1. The trim removed 2 bases at V and 5 bases at J, leaving 12 bases unmatched. Germline V gene sequence: CDR1 SGHTA, CDR2 FQGNSA. The CDR3 sequence is 17 residues long.

On this clonotype itself: A much larger clone lies a single base off, so this may be a read error. The chain couples TRBV5-1 to TRBJ2-7, with D possibly TRBD2 on 6 matching bases. Deletions cut 5 bases from V and 5 bases from J, with 14 bases between. CDR3 length: 13 residues. Germline CDR1 is SGHRS and CDR2 is YFSETQ. CDR3 sequence: CASSVRPGDEQYV. The CDR3 DNA sequence: TGCGCCAGCAGTGTTCGCCCGGGGGACGAGCAGTACGTC.

This clonotype was observed a handful of times. This may be a read error: a much more frequent sequence differs by one nucleotide. The V call is TRBV5-1, the J call TRBJ2-1; 9 nucleotides agree with TRBD2. The CDR3 spans 15 residues. Per germline, CDR1 SGHRS and CDR2 YFSETQ. CDR3 amino acids: CAGRRVRGGGGEQFF. The CDR3 nucleotides are TGCGCCGGCAGGAGAGTGCGGGGGGGCGGAGGTGAGCAGTTCTTC.

This clonotype came up a few times. The chain links TRBV24-1 to TRBJ2-1, with a weak D call TRBD2 (5 bases). V was clipped by 7 bases and J by 12 bases, with 21 bases between them. Germline lookup yields CDR1 KGHDR and CDR2 SFDVKD. The CDR3 is 14 amino acids. The CDR3, as DNA: TGTGCCACCAGCACTCAGGACGGCCCGAGCGGGCAGTTCTTC. This encodes CATSTQDGPSGQFF.

This clonotype was found many times. This rearrangement joins TRBV7-2 to TRBJ2-3; a possible D gene is TRBD2 (6 bases). Germline V gives CDR1 SGHTA, CDR2 FQGNSA. The V end lost 1 base, the J end lost 0 bases, and 17 bases lay between the germline ends. This CDR3 has 18 residues. Here the CDR3 reads CASSLGGVSGSSTDTQYF. The CDR3 DNA reads as TGTGCCAGCAGCTTAGGAGGCGTTAGCGGTTCTAGCACAGATACGCAGTATTTT. The full variable domain, its missing parts supplied by reference TRBV7-2 and TRBJ2-3, is GAGVSQSPSNKVTEKGKDVELRCDPISGHTALYWYRQSLGQGLEFLIYFQGNSAPDKSGLPSDRFSAERTGGSVSTLTIQRTQQEDSAVYLCASSLGGVSGSSTDTQYFGPGTRLTVL.

This chain connects TRBV20-1 to TRBJ2-4; tentatively, D is TRBD2 (6 bases). The DNA end favors TRBJ2-7, so the J call may be wrong. Germline CDR1 and CDR2: DFQATT and SNEGSKA (reference sequence). The CDR3 contains 13 residues. CDR3 DNA: TGCAGTGCCCGAGGGGACTGGACCTACGAGCAGTACTTC. Its translation is CSARGDWTYEQYF.

This clonotype has a handful of counts. The CDR3 DNA reads TGTGCCAGCAGTTCCCTAGCGGGGGCCTCCTACAATGAACAGTACTTC. Protein: CASSSLAGASYNEQYF. This chain links TRBV28 with TRBJ2-1, with 10 positions matching TRBD2. The J call may be incorrect, as the DNA end agrees better with TRBJ2-7. The CDR3 is 16 amino acids. The germline V gene encodes CDR1 MDHEN and CDR2 SYDVKM.

As to this clonotype: A much more abundant neighbour one base away suggests this may be a read error. The chain couples TRBV20-1 to TRBJ2-1, with 10 bases identical to TRBD2. The germline CDR1 and CDR2 sequences are DFQATT and SNEGSKA (reference sequence). The CDR3 runs to 13 residues. V shed 3 bases and J 13 bases; nucleotides not matched to a gene: 9. CDR3: CSARSGGAETQFF. DNA for the CDR3: TGCAGTGCTAGGAGCGGGGGGGCGGAGACCCAGTTCTTC.

This clonotype was observed a handful of times. The chain has TRBV18 and TRBJ1-1; no firm D call. The CDR3 sequence is 15 residues long. The ends were cut back, 5 bases at V and 4 bases at J, with 17 bases in the middle. Germline V gives CDR1 KGHSH, CDR2 LQKENI. The CDR3 spells CASSSTAVEGTEAFF. The CDR3 coding sequence is TGTGCCAGCTCATCCACCGCGGTGGAGGGCACTGAAGCTTTCTTT.

This clonotype has ten or more counts. This chain uses TRBV20-1 with TRBJ2-1, with 10 bases identical to TRBD2. The germline V gene has CDR1 DFQATT and CDR2 SNEGSKA (reference sequence). V dropped 3 bases and J dropped 4; count of bases not matched to a gene: 3. The CDR3 loop spans 14 amino acids. CDR3 coding DNA: TGCAGTGCTAGGCCTAGCGGGGGATACAATGAGCAGTTCTTC. Protein: CSARPSGGYNEQFF.

To note about this clonotype: No DNA is shown, since the ends of the CDR3 on it are uncertain; the CDR3 is the one TCRdb lists. The chain employs TRBV25-1 and TRBJ2-7. The CDR3 spans 16 amino acids, including both terminal residues. CDR1 MGHDK and CDR2 SYGVNS come from the germline V gene. The CDR3 loop is CASSESLAVESYEQYF.

As regards this clonotype: One base away lies a much larger clone, so this may be a sequencing read error. The missing conserved phenylalanine or tryptophan at the end of this CDR3 makes a read error likely. The rearrangement uses TRBV24-1 and TRBJ2-3, with D perhaps assigned TRBD1 or TRBD2 (5 bases each). CDR3 size: 15 residues. V lost 4 bases and J lost 2, with 12 bases in between. The V gene's germline CDR1 is KGHDR and CDR2 SFDVKD. Here the CDR3 reads CATSDPGQATDTQYV. In DNA form, the CDR3 reads TGTGCCACCAGTGACCCGGGGCAAGCCACAGATACGCAGTATGTT.

This clonotype occurred many times. This rearrangement joins TRBV7-9 to TRBJ2-1; D is ambiguous. V lost 5 bases, J lost 9 bases, and 11 bases lay in between. Germline assignment: CDR1 SEHNR and CDR2 FQNEAQ (reference sequence). The CDR3 has 12 residues. Here the CDR3 reads CASSPLVVEQFF. In DNA, the CDR3 is TGTGCCAGCAGCCCTCTAGTAGTTGAGCAGTTCTTC.

There are a few counts of this clonotype. The chain uses TRBV5-6 and TRBJ2-3; the D gene is possibly TRBD2 (7 bases). Per the germline V gene, CDR1 is SGHDT and CDR2 is YYEEEE. The V gene lost 0 bases and the J gene lost 11 bases, with 28 bases spanning the gap. The CDR3 extends over 18 amino acids. The CDR3 DNA sequence: TGTGCCAGCAGCTTGGAATGGGTGGGGGGGCAACCCCCATCGAAGCAGTATTTT. Protein product: CASSLEWVGGQPPSKQYF.

This clonotype was seen ten or more times. The J gene is TRBJ2-5, the V gene TRBV7-9; 10 bases are a match to TRBD2. In germline, CDR1 is SEHNR, CDR2 FQNEAQ (reference sequence). V shed 1 base, J shed 2 bases, and the junction held 1 base outside the gene matches. The CDR3 runs 15 residues. CDR3 nucleotide sequence: TGTGCCAGCAGCTTAGAACTAGCGGGGCAAGAGACCCAGTACTTC. Translation gives CASSLELAGQETQYF. Combining the CDR3 with reference TRBV7-9 and TRBJ2-5 gives the whole variable domain DTGVSQNPRHKITKRGQNVTFRCDPISEHNRLYWYRQTLGQGPEFLTYFQNEAQLEKSRLLSDRFSAERPKGSFSTLEIQRTEQGDSAMYLCASSLELAGQETQYFGPGTRLLVL.

J is TRBJ2-7 and V is TRBV7-2, with 7 bases fitting TRBD1. Looked up from germline, CDR1 is SGHTA and CDR2 is FQGNSA. The trim removed 5 bases at V and 4 bases at J, leaving 11 bases unmatched. There are 15 residues in the CDR3. The CDR3, as DNA: TGTGCCAGCAGCGACCTACCGGGACAGCCTTACGAGCAGTACTTC. It is translated as CASSDLPGQPYEQYF. The variable domain in full, with the rest retrieved from reference TRBV7-2 and TRBJ2-7, is GAGVSQSPSNKVTEKGKDVELRCDPISGHTALYWYRQSLGQGLEFLIYFQGNSAPDKSGLPSDRFSAERTGGSVSTLTIQRTQQEDSAVYLCASSDLPGQPYEQYFGPGTRLTVT.